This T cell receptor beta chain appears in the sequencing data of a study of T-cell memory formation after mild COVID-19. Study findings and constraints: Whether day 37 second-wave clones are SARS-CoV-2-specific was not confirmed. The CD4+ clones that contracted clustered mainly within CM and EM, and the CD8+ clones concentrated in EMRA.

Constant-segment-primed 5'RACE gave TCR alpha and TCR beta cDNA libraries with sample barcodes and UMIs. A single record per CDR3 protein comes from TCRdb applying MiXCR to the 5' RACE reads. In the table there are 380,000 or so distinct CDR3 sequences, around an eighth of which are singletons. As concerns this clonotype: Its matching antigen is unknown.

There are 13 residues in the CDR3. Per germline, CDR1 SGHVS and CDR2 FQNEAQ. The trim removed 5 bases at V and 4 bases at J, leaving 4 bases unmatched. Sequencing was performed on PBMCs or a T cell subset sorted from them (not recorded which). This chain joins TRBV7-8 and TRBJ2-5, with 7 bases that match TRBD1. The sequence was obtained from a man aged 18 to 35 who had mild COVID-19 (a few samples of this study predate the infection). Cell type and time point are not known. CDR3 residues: CASSGTGAETQYF. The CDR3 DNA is TGTGCCAGCAGCGGCACAGGGGCAGAGACCCAGTACTTC.